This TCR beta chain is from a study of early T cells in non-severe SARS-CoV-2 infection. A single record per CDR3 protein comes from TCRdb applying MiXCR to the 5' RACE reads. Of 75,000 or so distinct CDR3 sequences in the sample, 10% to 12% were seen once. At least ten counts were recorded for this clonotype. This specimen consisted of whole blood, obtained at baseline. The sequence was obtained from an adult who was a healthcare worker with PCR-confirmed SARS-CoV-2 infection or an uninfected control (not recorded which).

Here the CDR3 DNA reads TGTGCCAGCTCACCAGTTTTAGTACAGGGCGGGAGCATGAACACTGAAGCTTTCTTT. It specifies CASSPVLVQGGSMNTEAFF. The chain combines TRBV18 with TRBJ1-1; a weak D match, TRBD1 (6 bases). The CDR3 has 19 amino acids. Trimming took 2 bases from V and 0 from J, leaving 22 bases between them. Per the germline V gene, CDR1 is KGHSH and CDR2 is LQKENI.